What follows describes a single T cell receptor (beta chain). The CDR3 is 14 residues long. The ends lost 6 bases at V and 1 base at J; junction bases unmatched: 3. Germline V gives CDR1 WSHSY, CDR2 SAAADI. This specimen belongs to a study of blood T cell repertoires in COVID-19. Overall study: The United States, Italy and Spain provided the acute and convalescent COVID-19 samples. T cells, B-cell-depleted T cells, or PBMCs supplied cDNA or gDNA.

TCRdb's table, derived via immunoSEQ multiplex PCR, lists solely in-frame clones and lacks some. Counted here are approximately 180,000 clones, more than 70% occurring once; the ten biggest clones make up around 4.8%. V and J are TRBV10-2 and TRBJ1-1, with TRBD1 matching 9 bases. This sequence was found in a human donor in a cohort sampled during active COVID-19. Sequenced: peripheral blood. The CDR3 spells CASRPGQGNTEAFF. CDR3 nucleotides: TGCGCCAGCAGACCGGGACAGGGGAACACTGAAGCTTTCTTT.